This T cell receptor beta chain was sequenced during a study of blood T cell repertoires in COVID-19. Study overall: There were acute and convalescent COVID-19 samples, and they came from the United States, Italy and Spain. T cells, B-cell-depleted T cells, or PBMCs provided the cDNA or gDNA that served as material.

Trimming left V 2 bases short and J 8 bases short, with 21 bases between. From germline, CDR1 is MDHEN and CDR2 SYDVKM. The CDR3 covers 16 residues. Here immunoSEQ multiplex PCR was the method, and the copy in TCRdb shows in-frame clones only, minus some. The sample includes fewer than 350,000 clones, about 87% seen only once; the top ten take roughly 7.1%. The sample taken for sequencing was peripheral blood. The source of this sequence is a woman aged 50 to 60 who had recovered from COVID-19. The chain has TRBV28 and TRBJ1-2; weak D call: TRBD1 (6 bases). CDR3: CASSLQSSGGGRGYTF. CDR3 DNA: TGTGCCAGCAGTTTACAATCCTCCGGCGGGGGGCGAGGCTACACCTTC.